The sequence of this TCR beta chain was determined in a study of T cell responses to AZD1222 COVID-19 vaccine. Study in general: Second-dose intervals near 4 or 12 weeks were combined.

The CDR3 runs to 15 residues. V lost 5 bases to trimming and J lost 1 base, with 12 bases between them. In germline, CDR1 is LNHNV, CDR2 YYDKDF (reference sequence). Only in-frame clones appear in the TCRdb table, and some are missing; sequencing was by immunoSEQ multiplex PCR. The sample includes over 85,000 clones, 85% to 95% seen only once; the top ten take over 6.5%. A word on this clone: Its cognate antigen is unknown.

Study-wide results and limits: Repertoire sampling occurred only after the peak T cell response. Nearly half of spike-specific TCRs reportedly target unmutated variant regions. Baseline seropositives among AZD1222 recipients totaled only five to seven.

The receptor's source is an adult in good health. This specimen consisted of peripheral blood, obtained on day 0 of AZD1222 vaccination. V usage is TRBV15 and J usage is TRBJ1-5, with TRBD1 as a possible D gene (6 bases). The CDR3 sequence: CATSGDRRSNQPQHF. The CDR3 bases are TGTGCCACCAGCGGTGACAGGCGAAGCAATCAGCCCCAGCATTTT.